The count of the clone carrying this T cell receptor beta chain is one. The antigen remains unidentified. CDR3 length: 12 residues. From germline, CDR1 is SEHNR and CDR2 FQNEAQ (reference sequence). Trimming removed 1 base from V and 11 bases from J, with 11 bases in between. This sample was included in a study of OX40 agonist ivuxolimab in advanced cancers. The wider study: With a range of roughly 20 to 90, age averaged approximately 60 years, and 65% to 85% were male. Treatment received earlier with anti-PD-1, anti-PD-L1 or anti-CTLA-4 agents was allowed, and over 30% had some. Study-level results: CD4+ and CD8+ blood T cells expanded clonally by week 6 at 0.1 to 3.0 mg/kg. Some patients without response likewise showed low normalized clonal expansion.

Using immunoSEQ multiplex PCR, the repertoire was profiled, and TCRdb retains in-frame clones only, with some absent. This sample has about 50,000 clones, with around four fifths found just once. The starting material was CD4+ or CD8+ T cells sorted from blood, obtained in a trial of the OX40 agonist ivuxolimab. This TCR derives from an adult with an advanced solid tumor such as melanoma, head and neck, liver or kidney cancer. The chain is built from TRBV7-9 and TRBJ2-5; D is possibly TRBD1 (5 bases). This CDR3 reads CASSLEEAGQYF. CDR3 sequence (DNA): TGTGCCAGCAGCTTAGAAGAGGCAGGGCAGTACTTC.